This entry lists 30 T cell receptor beta chains sequenced from one sample in a study of blood T cell repertoires in COVID-19. Generated by immunoSEQ multiplex PCR, the TCRdb table keeps only in-frame clones and is missing some. The sample lists 150,000 to 200,000 clones, around 83% seen once, with about 1.5% in the top ten. The sample consisted of peripheral blood. Every receptor here comes from a human donor in a cohort sampled during active COVID-19.

The V and J genes are TRBV6-5 and TRBJ2-7; D not certain. Germline CDR1 is MNHEY and CDR2 is SVGAGI. This CDR3 has 13 residues. The ends were cut back, 4 bases at V and 1 base at J, with 8 bases in the middle. The CDR3 bases are TGTGCCAGCAGTTCCGACACTTCCTACGAGCAGTACTTC. It translates to CASSSDTSYEQYF.

The table lists this clone with a count of one. This chain connects TRBV3-1 (or the pseudogene TRBV3-2) to TRBJ2-7; possibly TRBD1 for D (5 bases). The CDR3 spans 15 residues. CDR1 is LGHDT, CDR2 YNNKEL, per germline (reference sequence). The ends were cut back, 5 bases at V and 0 bases at J, with 14 bases in the middle. Here the CDR3 DNA reads TGTGCCAGCAGCGGACACTTAATTTTCTCCTACGAGCAGTACTTC. Residues: CASSGHLIFSYEQYF.

The table lists this clone with a count of one. The chain combines TRBV25-1 with TRBJ1-2, with 8 bases aligning to TRBD1. CDR1 and CDR2 from the germline V gene are MGHDK and SYGVNS. The CDR3 spans 13 residues. The trim removed 8 bases at V and 2 bases at J, leaving 4 bases unmatched. For the CDR3, the DNA is TGTGCCAGCCCCAGGACAGGGAACTATGGCTACACCTTC. This gives the protein CASPRTGNYGYTF.

A single count supports this clone. The chain uses TRBV4-1 and TRBJ1-5; 9 bases match TRBD1. Trimming took 3 bases from V and 5 from J; bases not matched to a gene: 5. This CDR3 contains 15 residues. CDR1 and CDR2 (germline): MGHRA, YSYEKL. CDR3 sequence: CASSQGTGTDQPQHF. The CDR3 DNA follows: TGCGCCAGCAGCCAGGGGACAGGGACAGATCAGCCCCAGCATTTT.

This chain joins TRBV3-1 (or the pseudogene TRBV3-2) and TRBJ2-7; 8 bases agree with TRBD2. Germline V gene sequence: CDR1 LGHDT, CDR2 YNNKEL (reference sequence). The CDR3 spans 17 residues. V lost 0 bases and J lost 6; bases outside the gene matches: 13. The CDR3 here is CASSQERALAVLREQYF. CDR3 coding DNA: TGTGCCAGCAGCCAAGAAAGAGCACTAGCGGTCCTCCGCGAGCAGTACTTC.

The CDR3: CASSPRTGGSTDTQYF. In nucleotides, the CDR3 is TGTGCCAGCAGCCCTCGGACAGGGGGGAGCACAGATACGCAGTATTTT. This chain joins TRBV9 and TRBJ2-3, with 10 bases matching TRBD1. The ends lost 4 bases at V and 0 bases at J; junction bases unmatched: 5. Germline V gene sequence: CDR1 SGDLS, CDR2 YYNGEE. The CDR3 length is 16 residues.

The gene calls are TRBV5-8 and TRBJ2-3, with TRBD1 matching 9 bases. Germline lookup yields CDR1 SGHTS and CDR2 YDEGEE. V lost 3 bases to trimming and J lost 4 bases; unmatched junction nucleotides: 12. The CDR3 sequence is 17 residues long. The CDR3 is CASSSIQPRQGADTQYF. DNA of the CDR3: TGTGCCAGCAGCTCGATACAACCTCGACAGGGGGCAGATACGCAGTATTTT. The full variable domain, its missing parts supplied by reference TRBV5-8 and TRBJ2-3, is EAGVTQSPTHLIKTRGQQATLRCSPISGHTSVYWYQQALGLGLQFLLWYDEGEERNRGNFPPRFSGRQFPNYSSELNVNALELEDSALYLCASSSIQPRQGADTQYFGPGTRLTVL.

This chain uses TRBV5-4 with TRBJ1-6, with D tentatively TRBD1 (5 bases). V lost 9 bases and J lost 8, with 18 bases in between. The germline CDR1 and CDR2 sequences are SGHNT and YYREEE (reference sequence). The CDR3 length is 14 residues. This chain's CDR3 is CATRRQGIDSPLHF. The CDR3 region has the DNA TGTGCCACCCGACGGCAGGGTATTGATTCACCCCTCCACTTT.

V and J are TRBV19 and TRBJ2-7; perhaps TRBD1 as D (7 bases). CDR3 length: 17 amino acids. V was trimmed by 5 bases and J by 1 base, leaving 21 bases between them. Germline assignment: CDR1 LNHDA and CDR2 SQIVND (reference sequence). The CDR3 DNA is TGTGCCAGTAGTTCCATTCGAGGCAGGGGGGAGTCCTACGAGCAGTACTTC. It is translated as CASSSIRGRGESYEQYF. Filled out from reference TRBV19 and TRBJ2-7, the complete variable domain reads DGGITQSPKYLFRKEGQNVTLSCEQNLNHDAMYWYRQDPGQGLRLIYYSQIVNDFQKGDIAEGYSVSREKKESFPLTVTSAQKNPTAFYLCASSSIRGRGESYEQYFGPGTRLTVT.

Regarding this clone: This CDR3 is also generated by other DNA sequences in the sample. The chain carries TRBV18 and TRBJ2-7, with D uncertain. V was pared by 2 bases and J by 2 bases, with 7 bases between. The CDR3 loop spans 13 amino acids. The V gene's germline CDR1 is KGHSH and CDR2 LQKENI. CDR3 in amino acids: CASSPGLTYEQYF. The CDR3 nucleotides are TGTGCCAGCTCACCAGGCTTGACCTACGAGCAGTACTTC.

The V gene is TRBV6-2 or TRBV6-3, the J gene TRBJ2-7; no definite D call. V shed 2 bases and J shed 3 bases, with 5 bases lying between them. CDR1 and CDR2 (germline): MNHEY, SVGEGT. This CDR3 region has 12 residues. This CDR3 reads CASSYPLYEQYF. CDR3 coding DNA: TGTGCCAGCAGTTACCCCCTCTACGAGCAGTACTTC.

J is TRBJ1-2 and V is TRBV27; D gene uncertain. Germline V CDR1 and CDR2: MNHEY, SMNVEV (reference sequence). Trimming cost V 6 bases and J 3 bases, with 14 bases left between them. The CDR3 covers 14 residues. CDR3 region: CASRSLGRDYGYTF. The CDR3 nucleotides are TGTGCCAGCAGGTCCCTAGGGAGAGACTATGGCTACACCTTC.

The V call is TRBV7-9, the J call TRBJ1-6, with D unresolved. Germline-derived CDR1 and CDR2 are SEHNR and FQNEAQ (reference sequence). V shed 4 bases and J shed 0 bases, with 10 bases lying between them. The CDR3 sequence is 16 residues long. This CDR3 reads CASSSTESSYNSPLHF. The DNA of the CDR3 is TGTGCCAGCAGCTCAACGGAGAGCTCCTATAATTCACCCCTCCACTTT.

This chain connects TRBV4-3 to TRBJ1-6; 7 bases line up with TRBD1. This CDR3 is 16 amino acids long. V gave up 1 base and J gave up 7 bases; unmatched junction bases: 7. Per germline, CDR1 LGHNA and CDR2 YSLEER. The CDR3 is CASSQGSGGRNSPLHF. The CDR3 coding sequence is TGCGCCAGCAGCCAAGGGTCAGGGGGGAGAAATTCACCCCTCCACTTT.

This chain connects TRBV19 to TRBJ1-2; D is perhaps TRBD1 (5 bases). This CDR3 has 13 amino acids. V was shortened by 4 bases and J by 8 bases, with 14 bases between the two germline ends. Per germline, CDR1 LNHDA and CDR2 SQIVND (reference sequence). CDR3 region: CASSRGQGGGYTF. CDR3 coding DNA: TGTGCCAGTAGTAGGGGCCAGGGAGGCGGCTACACCTTC.

Here the CDR3 DNA reads TGTGCCAGCAGCTTAGTGGGGCCCCAGGATACGCAGTATTTT. It encodes CASSLVGPQDTQYF. The chain is built from TRBV7-9 and TRBJ2-3, with D perhaps TRBD1 (5 bases). The CDR3 runs 14 residues. Per germline, CDR1 SEHNR and CDR2 FQNEAQ (reference sequence). Trimming pared 1 base from V and 6 bases from J, leaving 11 bases between.

This chain links TRBV5-1 with TRBJ2-2; D not resolved. There are 16 residues in the CDR3. Germline V gene data show CDR1 as SGHRS and CDR2 as YFSETQ. Trimming shortened V by 4 bases and J by 1 base, and 14 bases separated the two germline ends. CDR3 amino acids: CASSPPNRQNTGELFF. In DNA, the CDR3 is TGCGCCAGCAGCCCCCCTAACCGACAGAACACCGGGGAGCTGTTTTTT.

The chain couples TRBV30 to TRBJ1-1; tentative D call: TRBD1 (6 bases). This CDR3 has 16 amino acids. Per germline, CDR1 GTSNPN and CDR2 SVGIG (reference sequence). V was clipped by 2 bases and J by 3 bases, with 19 bases between them. DNA of the CDR3: TGTGCCTGGAGTTCCTTGCAGGGGCCCGGAGACACTGAAGCTTTCTTT. This translates into CAWSSLQGPGDTEAFF.

This rearrangement joins TRBV4-1 to TRBJ2-7; weak D call: TRBD2 (5 bases). The CDR3 spans 16 residues. CDR1 is MGHRA, CDR2 YSYEKL, per germline. Trimming left V 0 bases short and J 6 bases short, with 18 bases between. In nucleotides, the CDR3 is TGCGCCAGCAGCCAAGACGGTATCAACCAAGCGGTCGAGCAGTACTTC. Its translation is CASSQDGINQAVEQYF.

V and J are TRBV5-4 and TRBJ2-1; D might be TRBD2 (5 bases). The V gene's germline CDR1 is SGHNT and CDR2 YYREEE (reference sequence). There are 12 residues in the CDR3. V lost 0 bases and J 9 bases, leaving 7 bases between the germline ends. CDR3 DNA: TGTGCCAGCAGCTTGGCTGAGGGTGAGCAGTTCTTC. Translating it yields CASSLAEGEQFF.

This clone was found once. The rearrangement links TRBV28 to TRBJ1-2; D is possibly TRBD1 (5 bases). There are 13 residues in the CDR3. Trimming stripped 5 bases from V and 2 bases from J, with 9 bases between. Germline CDR1 reads MDHEN; CDR2 reads SYDVKM. The CDR3 spells CASSVGGNYGYTF. CDR3 nucleotides: TGTGCCAGCAGTGTCGGGGGAAACTATGGCTACACCTTC.

The CDR3 sequence is CASRTRGSNSPLHF. CDR3 DNA: TGTGCCAGCAGGACCAGGGGTTCTAATTCACCCCTCCACTTT. The chain combines TRBV7-2 with TRBJ1-6, with D possibly matching TRBD1 (6 bases). This CDR3 has 14 residues. Germline V gene sequence: CDR1 SGHTA, CDR2 FQGNSA. The V and J ends lost 6 bases and 6 bases respectively, with 12 bases between them.

This clone was counted only a few times. V and J are TRBV28 and TRBJ2-7, with D possibly being TRBD1 (7 bases). Per germline, CDR1 MDHEN and CDR2 SYDVKM. The CDR3 has 13 residues. In DNA form, the CDR3 reads TGTGTATGGGGGGACAGAGCCCGCCACGAGCAGTACTTC. This codes for CVWGDRARHEQYF.

The table lists this clone with a few counts. The V gene is TRBV4-3, the J gene TRBJ1-4; the D gene is possibly TRBD1 (6 bases). The CDR3 sequence is 15 residues long. The V gene lost 3 bases and the J gene lost 0 bases, with 8 bases spanning the gap. Germline V lookup: CDR1 LGHNA, CDR2 YSLEER. The CDR3 loop is CASSQDSPTNEKLFF. CDR3 DNA: TGCGCCAGCAGCCAGGACAGTCCAACTAATGAAAAACTGTTTTTT.

DNA for the CDR3: TGTGCCAGCAGCACGGGGGGAGCAAAGCGGGCCTCCTACGAGCAGTACTTC. It encodes CASSTGGAKRASYEQYF. The chain joins TRBV11-2 to TRBJ2-7, with 7 bases that match TRBD2. The germline gives CDR1 SGHAT, CDR2 FQNNGV. The CDR3 is 17 residues long. V was clipped by 5 bases and J by 0 bases; unmatched bases: 13.

This clone was recorded only once. This chain joins TRBV10-1 and TRBJ2-5; 11 bases align to TRBD2. The germline V gene encodes CDR1 WNHNN and CDR2 SYGVQD (reference sequence). The CDR3 totals 14 residues. The trim removed 6 bases at V and 12 bases at J, leaving 12 bases unmatched. The CDR3 nucleotides read TGCGCCAGCAGCCCCGGACTAGCGGGCGCCACCAAGTACTTC. This gives the protein CASSPGLAGATKYF.

This chain uses TRBV10-3 with TRBJ2-2, with 10 nucleotides matching TRBD2. Germline CDR1 reads ENHRY; CDR2 reads SYGVKD. Trimming cost V 2 bases and J 0 bases; bases outside gene matches: 9. The CDR3 loop spans 19 amino acids. Here the CDR3 reads CAISETGAGGPTNTGELFF. CDR3 in DNA: TGTGCCATCAGTGAGACGGGAGCGGGGGGGCCGACGAACACCGGGGAGCTGTTTTTT.

The V and J genes are TRBV10-1 and TRBJ2-5; 11 bases map to TRBD1. The length of the CDR3 is 17 residues. Germline V gives CDR1 WNHNN, CDR2 SYGVQD (reference sequence). The V segment lost 5 bases and the J segment 4 bases; nucleotides outside the gene matches: 12. The CDR3 sequence: CASSFAGTGGTRETQYF. CDR3 nucleotide sequence: TGCGCCAGCAGTTTCGCCGGGACAGGGGGAACAAGAGAGACCCAGTACTTC.

The CDR3 sequence: CASSIGQAPNEKLFF. The DNA for the CDR3 is TGTGCCAGTAGTATAGGGCAGGCACCTAATGAAAAACTGTTTTTT. The chain joins TRBV19 to TRBJ1-4; D not certain. The CDR3 spans 15 residues. In germline, CDR1 is LNHDA, CDR2 SQIVND (reference sequence). Trimming shortened V by 1 base and J by 3 bases, and 9 bases separated the two germline ends.

The chain links TRBV5-4 to TRBJ1-5, with 8 bases aligning to TRBD1. The CDR3 runs to 14 residues. The germline CDR1 and CDR2 sequences are SGHNT and YYREEE (reference sequence). The ends lost 3 bases at V and 4 bases at J; junction bases unmatched: 3. CDR3 residues: CASSWGTGNQPQHF. CDR3 nucleotides: TGTGCCAGCAGCTGGGGGACAGGTAATCAGCCCCAGCATTTT. The full variable domain, rest sourced from reference TRBV5-4 and TRBJ1-5, is ETGVTQSPTHLIKTRGQQVTLRCSSQSGHNTVSWYQQALGQGPQFIFQYYREEENGRGNFPPRFSGLQFPNYSSELNVNALELDDSALYLCASSWGTGNQPQHFGDGTRLSIL.